This T cell receptor (beta chain) stems from a study of beta chain features in type 1 diabetes. The overall study: Age, gender and cell yields were alike across patients and healthy donors. Overall study findings and caveats: Within each of all four CD4+ subsets, Type 1 diabetes patients had TCRB CDR3s that were moderately but significantly shorter.

The CDR3 runs 14 residues. The V and J ends lost 6 bases and 7 bases respectively, with 17 bases between them. Looked up from germline, CDR1 is SGHRS and CDR2 is YFSETQ. Expressed TCRB transcripts were sequenced because the entire RNA isolate underwent reverse transcription. Sequenced by immunoSEQ multiplex PCR; TCRdb stores in-frame clones only, minus some. Among about 240,000 clones, approximately 15% were seen once, and the ten largest hold approximately 0.018%. Researchers reported sorting CD4+ naive, central memory, regulatory and stem cell-like memory cells via CD45RO/CCR7/CD25/CD127/CD95/CD27. This clone was counted a few times. Its antigen is still unknown.

The sequence was obtained from a man younger than 40 with type 1 diabetes. The rearrangement links TRBV5-1 to TRBJ2-1; D gene unclear. Sample: naive CD4+ T cells from blood. CDR3: CASTLESPRNEQFF. The CDR3 nucleotides are TGCGCCAGCACCCTGGAGTCCCCTCGGAATGAGCAGTTCTTC.